This T cell receptor beta chain stems from a study of control samples from healthy donors and cancer patients. Sequenced by immunoSEQ multiplex PCR; TCRdb stores in-frame clones only, minus some. The sample carries roughly 150,000 clones, about 90% recorded once. CDR3 length equals 15 residues. V lost 6 bases to trimming and J lost 4 bases, with 17 bases between them. The germline V gene has CDR1 MNHEY and CDR2 SMNVEV (reference sequence). This clone appeared a single time. Material: blood. The gene calls are TRBV27 and TRBJ2-3; a weak D match, TRBD2 (6 bases). The sequence was collected from a man in his late teens or twenties in good health. Here the CDR3 DNA reads TGTGCCAGCAGCCAAATGTCGGGGGTTCCAGATACGCAGTATTTT. Its protein is CASSQMSGVPDTQYF.